This record covers a single T cell receptor (beta chain). As yet, its antigen is unknown. These data originate in a study of response to subunit inactivated influenza vaccine. The CDR3 sequence is 15 residues long. Germline trimming cut 6 bases from V and 4 bases from J; bases unmatched to any gene: 14. CDR1 is DFQATT, CDR2 SNEGSKA, per germline (reference sequence). Study-wide results and limits: New T cells are recruited in small numbers by each seasonal influenza vaccination, according to the authors' suggestion.

TCRdb itself ran the RT-PCR reads through MiXCR, one entry per CDR3 protein. The sample gives roughly 650,000 distinct CDR3 sequences, approximately 14% of which show up once; 7.6% is in the top ten. The material sequenced was PBMCs from blood, taken 14 to 15 days before vaccination. V and J are TRBV20-1 and TRBJ2-5, with 7 bases lining up with TRBD2. The clonotype was recovered from a man aged 45-60 years who received an inactivated influenza vaccine. The CDR3: CSAIKPWAGVETQYF. The CDR3 region has the DNA TGCAGTGCCATTAAGCCGTGGGCGGGAGTAGAGACCCAGTACTTC.